This entry lists 14 T cell receptor beta chains sequenced from one sample in a study of OX40 agonist ivuxolimab in advanced cancers. Measured with immunoSEQ multiplex PCR; TCRdb has only the in-frame clones, and not every one. Here the sample spans tens of thousands of clones, approximately 85% being singletons. Here the sequenced sample was CD4+ or CD8+ T cells sorted from blood, taken in a trial of the OX40 agonist ivuxolimab. The source is an adult with an advanced solid tumor such as melanoma, head and neck, liver or kidney cancer.

This clone was observed once. This rearrangement joins TRBV6-1 to TRBJ1-2; 8 bases line up with TRBD1. The V segment lost 4 bases and the J segment 5 bases; nucleotides outside the gene matches: 6. Germline-derived CDR1 and CDR2 are MNHNS and SASEGT. This CDR3 is built from 14 residues. CDR3 in amino acids: CASSVEQGGYGYTF. Here the CDR3 DNA reads TGTGCCAGCAGTGTAGAACAGGGGGGGTATGGCTACACCTTC.

V gene TRBV19 combines with J gene TRBJ2-1; D gene ambiguous. V gave up 5 bases and J gave up 2 bases, with 7 bases separating them. The length of the CDR3 is 13 residues. Germline V lookup: CDR1 LNHDA, CDR2 SQIVND (reference sequence). CDR3 in amino acids: CASSSNPYNEQFF. The CDR3 DNA is TGTGCCAGTAGTTCCAACCCCTACAATGAGCAGTTCTTC.

In regard to this clone: The same CDR3 also results from other DNA sequences found in this sample. The rearrangement joins TRBV4-1 to TRBJ2-1, with 7 bases fitting TRBD2. The germline CDR1 and CDR2 sequences are MGHRA and YSYEKL. The trim removed 1 base at V and 4 bases at J, leaving 4 bases unmatched. The length of the CDR3 is 15 residues. The CDR3 reads CASSQGREPYNEQFF. Written as DNA, the CDR3 is TGCGCCAGCAGCCAAGGGCGGGAGCCGTACAATGAGCAGTTCTTC.

The chain has TRBV18 and TRBJ2-1; 9 bases are shared with TRBD1. The CDR3 contains 14 residues. V trimming: 6 bases; J trimming: 5 bases; junction bases outside the gene matches: 5. Germline lookup yields CDR1 KGHSH and CDR2 LQKENI. This CDR3 is CASSLGQGHNEQFF. The CDR3 bases are TGTGCCAGCTCGCTGGGACAGGGTCACAATGAGCAGTTCTTC.

This rearrangement joins TRBV6-1 to TRBJ1-6, with D perhaps TRBD1 (5 bases). Per germline, CDR1 MNHNS and CDR2 SASEGT. This CDR3 is 14 amino acids long. Trimming took off 7 bases at V and 9 bases at J, with 16 bases between the two ends. In nucleotides, the CDR3 is TGTGCCAGCAAAGGCAGGGAGGTTGGTTCACCCCTCCACTTT. Protein product: CASKGREVGSPLHF.

On this clone itself: The sample holds other DNA sequences that translate to the same CDR3. The chain recombines TRBV5-1 with TRBJ2-1; a possible D gene is TRBD2 (5 bases). The germline V gene encodes CDR1 SGHRS and CDR2 YFSETQ. This CDR3 region has 13 residues. The V and J ends lost 0 bases and 4 bases respectively, with 5 bases between them. Here the CDR3 DNA reads TGCGCCAGCAGCTTGGGCGGGTACAATGAGCAGTTCTTC. Protein product: CASSLGGYNEQFF.

The gene calls are TRBV30 and TRBJ2-1; D gene uncertain. This CDR3 is built from 12 residues. V was cut by 0 bases and J by 9 bases, with 9 bases left in between. CDR1 is GTSNPN and CDR2 is SVGIG in the germline V gene (reference sequence). In nucleotides, the CDR3 is TGTGCCTGGAGTGTTTTCGGAAGTGAGCAGTTCTTC. This gives the protein CAWSVFGSEQFF.

The genes are TRBV5-1 and TRBJ2-3; a possible D gene is TRBD2 (6 bases). Germline V gene lookup returns CDR1 SGHRS and CDR2 YFSETQ. V shed 4 bases and J shed 5 bases, with 17 bases lying between them. CDR3 length equals 15 residues. CDR3 in DNA: TGCGCCAGCAGCCCCGGCCTGGGGGGAATAGATACGCAGTATTTT. It is translated as CASSPGLGGIDTQYF.

The chain couples TRBV11-2 to TRBJ1-1, with 8 positions matching TRBD1. CDR1 is SGHAT, CDR2 FQNNGV, per germline. The CDR3 length is 16 residues. After removal of 4 bases from V and 1 base from J, the junction contained 8 bases not matched to a gene. The CDR3 here is CASSSYGTGRNTEAFF. The CDR3 DNA follows: TGTGCCAGCAGCTCCTACGGGACAGGTCGGAACACTGAAGCTTTCTTT.

This rearrangement joins TRBV15 to TRBJ2-3; D uncertain. Trimming took 1 base from V and 2 from J, leaving 10 bases between them. CDR1 LNHNV and CDR2 YYDKDF come from the germline V gene (reference sequence). The CDR3 consists of 15 residues. CDR3 residues: CATSRVRGYTDTQYF. The CDR3 nucleotides read TGTGCCACCAGCAGAGTTCGAGGTTACACAGATACGCAGTATTTT.

V gene TRBV19 combines with J gene TRBJ1-3; D may be TRBD1 (5 bases). Between the trimmed V and J ends, which lost 4 bases and 5 bases, there was a span of 9 bases. This CDR3 spans 13 amino acids. In germline, CDR1 is LNHDA, CDR2 SQIVND (reference sequence). The CDR3 nucleotides read TGTGCCAGTAGTACTGGGGCAAGAAACACCATATATTTT. Encoded protein: CASSTGARNTIYF.

CDR3 sequence (DNA): TGTGCCAGCAGCCTTGGGACTAGTCGGAGCAATGAGCAGTTCTTC. This translates into CASSLGTSRSNEQFF. The chain joins TRBV7-2 to TRBJ2-1; TRBD2 agrees at 8 bases. CDR1 and CDR2 (germline): SGHTA, FQGNSA. J gave up 6 bases and V 5 bases, and 9 bases lay outside the gene matches. The CDR3 spans 15 residues.

The chain employs TRBV18 and TRBJ2-4; 7 bases agree with TRBD2. CDR1 is KGHSH, CDR2 LQKENI, per germline. The CDR3 is made up of 16 amino acids. V was clipped by 3 bases and J by 5 bases; unmatched bases: 10. CDR3 sequence: CASSPAERGGENIQYF. CDR3 sequence (DNA): TGTGCCAGCTCACCGGCGGAGCGGGGAGGGGAAAACATTCAGTACTTC.

The chain employs TRBV5-5 and TRBJ1-1; D is undetermined. CDR3 size: 14 residues. Germline V CDR1 and CDR2: SGHKS, YYEKEE (reference sequence). Trimming removed 0 bases from V and 3 bases from J, with 9 bases in between. The CDR3 loop is CASSLAWEDTEAFF. CDR3 sequence (DNA): TGTGCCAGCAGCTTGGCCTGGGAAGACACTGAAGCTTTCTTT.